This T cell receptor (beta chain) comes out of a study of regulatory T cells in long-lasting Graves disease. Study details: The antithyroid drugs taken by newly diagnosed Graves' patients had been used for under 3 months.

At least ten counts were recorded for this clonotype. Its specificity is unknown. Investigators prepared the TCR beta libraries by applying iRepertoire HTBI primers and Arm-PCR of CDR3 regions. Authors' processing steps: Gene usage covered 50 to 75 TRBV and 13 to 15 TRBJ segments. Via MiXCR, TCRdb re-called the multiplex PCR reads, giving one row per CDR3 protein. TCRdb, not the original authors, processed these V and J calls. Among about 240,000 distinct CDR3 sequences listed, roughly 21% were seen once. Time point: newly diagnosed GD, antithyroid drugs for less than 3 months. RNA from PBMCs was the source of the TCR library. Study-wide points: Favoring TRBV28, TRBJ1-2 and TRBJ2-5 was a feature seen in persistent disease. The number of shared public clonotypes was higher in persistent patients (approximately 2,600) than new patients (around 890).

Per the germline V gene, CDR1 is SGHTA and CDR2 is FQGTGA. The ends lost 5 bases at V and 3 bases at J; junction bases unmatched: 8. The CDR3 contains 16 residues. This specimen was peripheral blood mononuclear cells (PBMCs), taken at new diagnosis, from a patient treated with antithyroid drugs. The chain links TRBV7-3 to TRBJ2-1; 9 bases are shared with TRBD2. This clonotype was obtained from a female donor with Graves disease. The chain's CDR3 is CASSPRAGGFYNEQFF. CDR3 bases: TGTGCCAGCAGCCCTAGGGCGGGGGGGTTCTACAATGAGCAGTTCTTC.